The present T cell receptor beta chain was sequenced within a study of blood T cell repertoires in COVID-19. Study context: Collection of acute and convalescent COVID-19 samples took place in the United States, Italy and Spain. The analysed material was cDNA or gDNA that came from T cells, B-cell-depleted T cells, or PBMCs.

Germline CDR1 reads MDHEN; CDR2 reads SYDVKM. The CDR3 totals 17 residues. The V and J ends lost 8 bases and 0 bases, in that order; junction bases with no gene match: 14. The assay was immunoSEQ multiplex PCR, and TCRdb's table has in-frame clones only and misses some. The table lists 150,000 or so clones, about 75% of them singletons. Participants' own reports of clinical history determined their cohort assignment. Cohort 3 donors were reported recovered after two negative PCRs, clearance, or symptom resolution. This sequence was found in a woman aged 50 to 65 who had recovered from COVID-19. The V call is TRBV28, the J call TRBJ1-2; 8 bases fit TRBD1. Specimen: PBMCs or T cells enriched from blood (not recorded which). In nucleotides, the CDR3 is TGTGCCAGCCCTCGAGGGCTGGACAGGGAAACTAACTATGGCTACACCTTC. Translated, it gives CASPRGLDRETNYGYTF.